Listed below are T cell receptor beta chains from one sample, sequenced in a study of T cell responses to AZD1222 COVID-19 vaccine. The table came from immunoSEQ multiplex PCR; TCRdb's copy has only in-frame clones and leaves some out. This table has some 98,000 clones, roughly 80% appearing once. The sample in question was peripheral blood, obtained 28 days after the second AZD1222 dose. All receptors come from an adult who received the AZD1222 COVID-19 vaccine. Each CDR3 is given with its conserved first and last residue. The D gene is left open where the match is weak. Not all rows give a size; the values are once, few, many and, for expanded clones, a class.

- | TRBJ1-2 | - | TRBV24-1 | CATSAGLGYTF | TGTGCCACCAGTGCTGGCCTTGGCTACACCTTC
- | TRBJ1-2 | - | TRBV28 | CASSLLGGGYTF | TGTGCCAGCAGTTTATTGGGTGGGGGCTACACCTTC
- | TRBJ1-1 | - | TRBV5-1 | CASSSLGPMNTEAFF | TGCGCCAGCAGCTCGCTGGGCCCTATGAACACTGAAGCTTTCTTT
- | TRBJ1-1 | TRBD1 | TRBV29-1 | CSARRSTGVGTEAFF | TGCAGCGCCCGACGTTCCACAGGGGTGGGCACTGAAGCTTTCTTT
once | TRBJ2-1 | TRBD2 | TRBV10-3 | CAISPSSGGANNEQFF | TGTGCCATCAGTCCCTCTAGCGGGGGGGCCAACAATGAGCAGTTCTTC
few | TRBJ2-5 | TRBD2 | TRBV19 | CASRRSSGGSETQYF | TGTGCCAGTAGACGGTCTAGCGGGGGATCGGAGACCCAGTACTTC
- | TRBJ1-3 | - | TRBV9 | CASSKTARDTGVLVGNTIYF | TGTGCCAGCAGCAAGACAGCCCGGGACACCGGAGTTTTGGTGGGAAACACCATATATTTT
- | TRBJ2-5 | - | TRBV9 | CASSSGGYQETQYF | TGTGCCAGCAGCTCGGGGGGCTACCAGGAGACCCAGTACTTC
- | TRBJ1-1 | - | TRBV28 | CASSLKGAEAFF | TGTGCCAGCAGTTTAAAAGGAGCTGAAGCTTTCTTT
- | TRBJ2-5 | TRBD2 | TRBV11-2 | CASSPGTSGGQETQYF | TGTGCCAGCAGCCCCGGGACTAGCGGGGGGCAAGAGACCCAGTACTTC
- | TRBJ2-1 | TRBD1 | TRBV18 | CASSLSDRGRYNEQFF | TGTGCCAGCTCACTATCGGACAGGGGGAGGTACAATGAGCAGTTCTTC
- | TRBJ1-1 | - | TRBV15 | CATSREGKNTEAFF | TGTGCCACCAGCAGAGAGGGGAAGAACACTGAAGCTTTCTTT
once | TRBJ1-5 | TRBD1 | TRBV6-5 | CASSYIQGSNQPQHF | TGTGCCAGCAGTTATATACAGGGGAGCAATCAGCCCCAGCATTTT
- | TRBJ1-1 | - | TRBV7-2 | CASSLAQTMNTEAFF | TGTGCCAGCAGCTTAGCTCAGACAATGAACACTGAAGCTTTCTTT
- | TRBJ2-5 | TRBD2 | TRBV5-1 | CASSLVLAGGQETQYF | TGCGCCAGCAGCTTGGTGCTAGCGGGGGGCCAAGAGACCCAGTACTTC
- | TRBJ2-7 | - | TRBV29-1 | CSVRLGGSHYEQYF | TGCAGCGTCCGCTTAGGTGGGTCTCACTACGAGCAGTACTTC
- | TRBJ2-5 | - | TRBV9 | CASSVESSRRETQYF | TGTGCCAGCAGCGTAGAGTCGTCGAGGAGGGAGACCCAGTACTTC
- | TRBJ1-2 | TRBD1 | TRBV7-9 | CASSLGSGGTGKGYTF | TGTGCCAGCAGCTTGGGGAGCGGAGGGACAGGGAAGGGCTACACCTTC
- | TRBJ2-7 | - | TRBV11-3 | CASSLFSYEQYF | TGTGCCAGCAGCTTATTTTCCTACGAGCAGTACTTC
- | TRBJ1-2 | - | TRBV2 | CASRRRRTSGGYTF | TGTGCCAGCAGGAGGCGGCGAACCTCAGGGGGCTACACCTTC
- | TRBJ2-7 | - | TRBV2 | CASSERGGMTSNYEQYF | TGTGCCAGCAGTGAACGAGGGGGGATGACTTCAAACTACGAGCAGTACTTC
few | TRBJ1-3 | TRBD1 | TRBV4-1 | CASSQDIIRQGERNTIYF | TGCGCCAGCAGCCAAGATATAATCAGACAGGGTGAAAGAAACACCATATATTTT
- | TRBJ1-1 | TRBD1 | TRBV7-3 | CASSLGRGDSEAFF | TGTGCCAGCAGCTTAGGACGCGGGGACAGTGAAGCTTTCTTT
- | TRBJ2-7 | TRBD1 | TRBV6-6 | CASSTRGTGFNEQYF | TGTGCCAGCAGTACTCGGGGGACAGGGTTTAACGAGCAGTACTTC
- | TRBJ2-2 | - | TRBV10-3 | CAISDLAESAGELFF | TGTGCCATCAGTGATCTAGCAGAGTCGGCCGGGGAGCTGTTTTTT
- | TRBJ1-2 | - | TRBV7-9 | CASSPRLDNYGYTF | TGTGCCAGCAGCCCAAGACTGGACAACTATGGCTACACCTTC
- | TRBJ2-1 | - | TRBV6-5 | CASQRGLAYNEQFF | TGTGCCAGCCAGAGGGGGTTGGCCTACAATGAGCAGTTCTTC
- | TRBJ1-1 | - | TRBV5-6 | CASSRQGRPGTEAFF | TGTGCCAGCAGCCGGCAGGGGAGACCGGGCACTGAAGCTTTCTTT
once | TRBJ2-5 | TRBD2 | TRBV6-5 | CASSSVGAGEETQYF | TGTGCCAGCAGTTCCGTAGGAGCGGGAGAGGAGACCCAGTACTTC
- | TRBJ1-4 | TRBD1 | TRBV25-1 | CASSENRGVNEKLFF | TGTGCCAGCAGTGAAAACAGGGGCGTCAATGAAAAACTGTTTTTT